The clone carrying this T cell receptor (beta chain) was counted ten times or more. Antigen specificity is unknown. V lost 6 bases and J lost 5, with 16 bases in between. Looked up from germline, CDR1 is MNHEY and CDR2 is SVGEGT. The CDR3 runs 14 residues. This sample is part of a study of tumor-infiltrating lymphocytes in primary liver carcinoma. Overall study: Surgical resection was the treatment these patients received for primary liver carcinoma.

Whole-study findings and limits: Relative to blood, tumors carried a significantly larger fraction of the repertoire in their top 250 clones (p = 0.039).

The authors took blood RNA from unsorted whole blood and also extracted germline DNA. Researchers generated TCR beta cDNA from about 0.5 ug of total RNA, relying on a constant-region primer. Slightly modified ARM-PCR served as the procedure for the TCR beta libraries. These libraries came from three rounds of nested multiplex PCR. It was with TRBV1-TRBV30 forward primers and a C-beta reverse primer that the first two PCR rounds were run, at around 10 cycles each. TCRdb reprocessed the multiplex PCR reads with MiXCR, giving one entry per CDR3 protein. The table shows approximately 330,000 distinct CDR3 sequences, with almost 65% occurring only once.

This sequence originates from a man aged 40-50 years with primary liver carcinoma and hepatitis B virus infection. V usage is TRBV6-2 or TRBV6-3 and J usage is TRBJ2-5, with D maybe TRBD2 (5 bases). The sample comprised peripheral blood. The CDR3 protein is CASSQELVSETQYF. The CDR3 nucleotides are TGTGCCAGCAGCCAAGAACTAGTTTCGGAGACCCAGTACTTC.